These 21 T cell receptor beta chains originate from one sample sequenced in a study of blood T cell repertoires in COVID-19. Produced via immunoSEQ multiplex PCR; TCRdb's table is partial and in-frame only. The profile shows over 100,000 clones, more than 75% of them singletons. Material: peripheral blood. Every receptor here comes from a man in his fifties or sixties with active COVID-19.

The chain links TRBV18 to TRBJ2-6, with D hard to call. The CDR3 has 16 amino acids. Germline CDR1 is KGHSH and CDR2 is LQKENI. The V gene lost 6 bases and the J gene lost 0 bases, with 12 bases spanning the gap. In DNA form, the CDR3 reads TGTGCCAGCTCGGGCCCTGAGACCTCTGGGGCCAACGTCCTGACTTTC. Translation: CASSGPETSGANVLTF.

A few counts support this clone. This chain joins TRBV6-2 or TRBV6-3 and TRBJ2-7, with TRBD2 as a possible D gene (7 bases). Germline CDR1 and CDR2: MNHEY and SVGEGT. The CDR3 is made up of 13 amino acids. V lost 5 bases to trimming and J lost 3 bases, with 11 bases between them. CDR3 region: CASSRGGVYEQYF. DNA of the CDR3: TGTGCCAGCAGTCGAGGGGGGGTCTACGAGCAGTACTTC.

The chain has TRBV19 and TRBJ1-6; TRBD1 agrees at 10 bases. Per germline, CDR1 LNHDA and CDR2 SQIVND (reference sequence). With V trimmed by 8 bases and J by 7 bases, 2 bases remained unmatched. This CDR3 is built from 13 residues. The CDR3 reads CASWDRGNSPLHF. CDR3 nucleotide sequence: TGTGCCAGTTGGGACAGGGGAAATTCACCCCTCCACTTT. Filled out from reference TRBV19 and TRBJ1-6, the complete variable domain reads DGGITQSPKYLFRKEGQNVTLSCEQNLNHDAMYWYRQDPGQGLRLIYYSQIVNDFQKGDIAEGYSVSREKKESFPLTVTSAQKNPTAFYLCASWDRGNSPLHFGNGTRLTVT.

This clone was seen once. The chain couples TRBV19 to TRBJ1-3; D remains unclear. V dropped 5 bases and J dropped 2 bases, with 10 bases sitting between them. Germline lookup yields CDR1 LNHDA and CDR2 SQIVND (reference sequence). The CDR3 is 14 amino acids. Here the CDR3 reads CASSVAGTGNTIYF. In nucleotides, the CDR3 is TGTGCCAGTAGTGTTGCGGGGACTGGAAACACCATATATTTT.

J is TRBJ2-7 and V is TRBV4-1; 8 bases fit TRBD1. Germline CDR1 and CDR2: MGHRA and YSYEKL. CDR3 length equals 17 residues. Unmatched junction bases numbered 12, after V lost 4 bases and J lost 1 base. The CDR3 nucleotides are TGCGCCAGCAGCCGGTCACCAGGGGGCGCGATGTCCTACGAGCAGTACTTC. Protein product: CASSRSPGGAMSYEQYF.

V and J are TRBV19 and TRBJ2-7; 9 bases are shared with TRBD1. Germline CDR1 is LNHDA and CDR2 is SQIVND (reference sequence). Losses at the gene ends were 5 bases for V and 2 bases for J; bases not matched to a gene: 7. The CDR3 spans 15 residues. The CDR3 protein is CASSPWTGVAYEQYF. CDR3 coding DNA: TGTGCCAGTAGTCCATGGACAGGGGTGGCCTACGAGCAGTACTTC.

This clone was recorded only once. The chain is built from TRBV18 and TRBJ1-5; tentative D call: TRBD1 (6 bases). V was trimmed by 3 bases and J by 1 base, leaving 10 bases between them. CDR1 and CDR2 (germline): KGHSH, LQKENI. CDR3 length: 15 amino acids. The chain's CDR3 is CASSPGTQSNQPQHF. CDR3 sequence (DNA): TGTGCCAGCTCACCCGGGACACAGAGCAATCAGCCCCAGCATTTT.

J is TRBJ1-1 and V is TRBV6-6, with D hard to call. Trimming stripped 2 bases from V and 5 bases from J, with 18 bases between. Per the germline V gene, CDR1 is MNHNY and CDR2 is SVGAGI (reference sequence). The length of the CDR3 is 16 residues. CDR3 bases: TGTGCCAGCAGTTACCCCCTCCAGGTGCTGATGACTGAAGCTTTCTTT. It specifies CASSYPLQVLMTEAFF.

This clone has just one count. The chain employs TRBV9 and TRBJ2-2; the match to TRBD1 covers 7 bases. Germline V CDR1 and CDR2: SGDLS, YYNGEE. Unmatched junction bases numbered 8, after V lost 6 bases and J lost 3 bases. The CDR3 contains 15 residues. The CDR3 reads CASTRGTPDTGELFF. CDR3 in DNA: TGTGCCAGCACCAGGGGGACCCCGGACACCGGGGAGCTGTTTTTT.

This clone was observed a single time. The chain couples TRBV4-3 to TRBJ2-4; no definite D call. V lost 0 bases and J lost 9, with 6 bases in between. The CDR3 is 12 amino acids. CDR1 is LGHNA, CDR2 YSLEER, per germline. The CDR3 reads CASSQDPGIQYF. The CDR3 DNA follows: TGCGCCAGCAGCCAAGATCCGGGCATTCAGTACTTC.

J is TRBJ2-7 and V is TRBV6-5; 8 positions match TRBD1. The CDR3 runs 13 residues. V lost 10 bases and J lost 1; bases outside the gene matches: 6. Germline V gene lookup returns CDR1 MNHEY and CDR2 SVGAGI. The DNA of the CDR3 is TGTGCCACCGACCGGGACAGGTCCTACGAGCAGTACTTC. Amino acids: CATDRDRSYEQYF.

The rearrangement uses TRBV7-2 and TRBJ2-7; 10 bases agree with TRBD2. V lost 5 bases to trimming and J lost 7 bases; unmatched junction nucleotides: 8. The CDR3 length is 14 residues. CDR1 and CDR2 from the germline V gene are SGHTA and FQGNSA. The CDR3 sequence: CASSPLAGAGEQYF. DNA for the CDR3: TGTGCCAGCAGCCCCCTAGCGGGGGCGGGGGAGCAGTACTTC.

This clone has a single count. The chain carries TRBV5-8 and TRBJ2-3, with D possibly being TRBD2 (7 bases). This CDR3 is 18 amino acids long. The ends were cut back, 7 bases at V and 0 bases at J, with 24 bases in the middle. Per germline, CDR1 SGHTS and CDR2 YDEGEE. For the CDR3, the DNA is TGTGCCAGCGGCACCCCCACCCTCGGGGGGCCGAGCACAGATACGCAGTATTTT. Encoded protein: CASGTPTLGGPSTDTQYF.

The chain recombines TRBV7-9 with TRBJ2-3, with a weak D call TRBD2 (6 bases). The V and J ends lost 1 base and 2 bases respectively, with 10 bases between them. This CDR3 contains 15 residues. Germline CDR1 SEHNR, CDR2 FQNEAQ (reference sequence). The CDR3 bases are TGTGCCAGCAGCTTAGGGGGCGGGGTCACAGATACGCAGTATTTT. Its translation: CASSLGGGVTDTQYF.

The gene calls are TRBV7-2 and TRBJ2-5; D possibly corresponds to TRBD2 (7 bases). Germline V gene data show CDR1 as SGHTA and CDR2 as FQGNSA. The length of the CDR3 is 15 residues. V was shortened by 11 bases and J by 7 bases, with 26 bases between the two germline ends. CDR3 amino acids: CAVTGGAGAPGTQYF. CDR3 DNA: TGTGCCGTTACTGGGGGCGCGGGGGCACCGGGGACCCAGTACTTC.

The chain has TRBV5-5 and TRBJ2-7; 7 bases match TRBD1. Per the germline V gene, CDR1 is SGHKS and CDR2 is YYEKEE (reference sequence). With 4 bases clipped from V and 0 bases from J, the junction kept 7 bases outside the gene matches. The CDR3 runs 15 residues. The CDR3 sequence: CASSGTEGYSYEQYF. Here the CDR3 DNA reads TGTGCCAGCAGCGGGACAGAAGGTTACTCCTACGAGCAGTACTTC. Full variable domain (outside the CDR3, taken from reference TRBV5-5 and TRBJ2-7): DAGVTQSPTHLIKTRGQQVTLRCSPISGHKSVSWYQQVLGQGPQFIFQYYEKEERGRGNFPDRFSARQFPNYSSELNVNALLLGDSALYLCASSGTEGYSYEQYFGPGTRLTVT.

The J gene is TRBJ1-1, the V gene TRBV27, with D hard to call. The V end was cut by 4 bases, the J end by 0 bases, with 24 bases between. The CDR3 extends over 19 amino acids. Germline V gene sequence: CDR1 MNHEY, CDR2 SMNVEV (reference sequence). The CDR3 sequence: CASSSRSRPWTYMNTEAFF. The CDR3 DNA reads TGTGCCAGCAGTTCGCGGTCTAGACCCTGGACTTACATGAACACTGAAGCTTTCTTT.

The chain couples TRBV19 to TRBJ2-2, with 7 positions matching TRBD1. V gave up 5 bases and J gave up 8 bases; unmatched junction bases: 8. Germline CDR1 is LNHDA and CDR2 is SQIVND (reference sequence). CDR3 length: 14 residues. The CDR3 loop is CASSSRDRKGELFF. The CDR3 nucleotides read TGTGCCAGTAGTTCTCGGGACAGAAAAGGGGAGCTGTTTTTT.

The CDR3 DNA sequence: TGTGCCAGCAGCCGTGGGACAGGGCAAGAGACCCAGTACTTC. Protein sequence: CASSRGTGQETQYF. This chain connects TRBV3-1 (or the pseudogene TRBV3-2) to TRBJ2-5, with TRBD1 matching 9 bases. Germline CDR1 and CDR2: LGHDT and YNNKEL (reference sequence). The CDR3 is 14 residues long. V was clipped by 4 bases and J by 2 bases; unmatched bases: 2.

The rearrangement uses TRBV6-4 and TRBJ1-1, with 11 bases matching TRBD1. V dropped 5 bases and J dropped 6; count of bases not matched to a gene: 8. CDR1 and CDR2 from the germline V gene are MRHNA and SNTAGT. The CDR3 totals 15 residues. The CDR3 DNA follows: TGTGCCAGCAGTCTCCGGACAGGGGGCGAGCCTGAAGCTTTCTTT. Translating it yields CASSLRTGGEPEAFF.

V and J are TRBV30 and TRBJ1-3, with D possibly matching TRBD1 (5 bases). Looked up from germline, CDR1 is GTSNPN and CDR2 is SVGIG (reference sequence). V lost 0 bases and J lost 8, with 8 bases in between. The CDR3 loop spans 12 amino acids. CDR3: CAWSVGGDTIYF. The CDR3 DNA sequence: TGTGCCTGGAGTGTTGGGGGGGACACCATATATTTT.